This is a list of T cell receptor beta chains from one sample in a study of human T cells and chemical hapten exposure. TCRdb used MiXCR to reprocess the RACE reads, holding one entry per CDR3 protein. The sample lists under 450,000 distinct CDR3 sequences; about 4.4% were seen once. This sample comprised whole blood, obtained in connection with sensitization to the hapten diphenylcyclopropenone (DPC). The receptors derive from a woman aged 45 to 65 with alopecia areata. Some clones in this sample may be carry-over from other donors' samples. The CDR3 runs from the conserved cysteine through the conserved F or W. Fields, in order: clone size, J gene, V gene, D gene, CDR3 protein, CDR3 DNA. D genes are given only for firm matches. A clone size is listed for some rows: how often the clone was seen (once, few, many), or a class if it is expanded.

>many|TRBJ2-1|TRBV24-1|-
CATSDVGGSSYNEQFF
TGTGCCACCAGTGATGTGGGGGGAAGCTCCTACAATGAGCAGTTCTTC
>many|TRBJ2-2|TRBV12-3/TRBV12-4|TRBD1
CAVGGTGATGELFF
TGTGCCGTCGGAGGGACAGGGGCCACCGGGGAGCTGTTTTTT
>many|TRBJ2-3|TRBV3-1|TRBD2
CASSYAGRGEVDTQYF
TGTGCCAGCAGCTACGCGGGGAGGGGCGAAGTAGATACGCAGTATTTT
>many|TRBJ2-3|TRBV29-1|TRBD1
CSADRGRDTQYF
TGCAGCGCGGACAGGGGGCGGGATACGCAGTATTTT
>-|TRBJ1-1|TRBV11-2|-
CASSLEFRDGVMNTEAFF
TGTGCCAGCAGCTTAGAATTTAGGGACGGAGTCATGAACACTGAAGCTTTCTTT
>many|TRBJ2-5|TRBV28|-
CASSGGAPSRDQETQYF
TGTGCCAGCAGTGGGGGGGCTCCCAGTAGGGACCAAGAGACCCAGTACTTC
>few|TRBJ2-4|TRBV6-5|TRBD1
CASSTGENIQYF
TGTGCCAGCAGTACAGGGGAAAACATTCAGTACTTC
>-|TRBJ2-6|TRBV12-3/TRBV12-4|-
CASSPGTLSGANVLTF
TGTGCCAGCAGTCCCGGGACCCTCTCTGGGGCCAACGTCCTGACTTTC
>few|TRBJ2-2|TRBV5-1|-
CASRSILNTGELFF
TGCGCCAGCAGGTCGATCCTGAACACCGGGGAGCTGTTTTTT
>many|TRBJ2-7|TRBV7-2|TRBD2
CASSSGLAVNSYEQYF
TGTGCCAGCAGCTCGGGACTAGCGGTAAACTCCTACGAGCAGTACTTC
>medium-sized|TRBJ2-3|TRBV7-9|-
CASSFNEGLPQYF
TGTGCCAGCAGCTTTAACGAGGGATTGCCGCAGTATTTT
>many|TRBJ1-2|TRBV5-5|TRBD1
CASSSTGDGYGYTF
TGTGCCAGCAGTTCGACAGGGGACGGCTATGGCTACACCTTC
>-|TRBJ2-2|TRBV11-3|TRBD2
CASSLGLAGTGELFF
TGTGCCAGCAGCTTAGGACTAGCGGGCACCGGGGAGCTGTTTTTT
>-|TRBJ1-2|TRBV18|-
CASSPSASPVGEGYTF
TGTGCCAGCTCACCAAGCGCCAGCCCAGTGGGAGAGGGCTACACCTTC
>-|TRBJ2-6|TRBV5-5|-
CASSLAPSGANVLTF
TGTGCCAGCAGCTTGGCACCCTCTGGGGCCAACGTCCTGACTTTC
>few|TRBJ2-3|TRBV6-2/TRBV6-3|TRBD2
CASSLGLAGGWADTQYF
TGTGCCAGCAGTCTCGGACTAGCGGGAGGTTGGGCAGATACGCAGTATTTT
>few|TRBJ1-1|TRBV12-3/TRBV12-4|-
CASSPRLYGDTEAFF
TGTGCCAGCAGCCCTAGACTTTACGGGGACACTGAAGCTTTCTTT
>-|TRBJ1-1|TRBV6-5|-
CASSPPGAMGTEAFF
TGTGCCAGCAGTCCCCCCGGTGCGATGGGGACTGAAGCTTTCTTT
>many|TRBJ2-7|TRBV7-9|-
CASSPLTVEGYSYEQYF
TGTGCCAGCAGCCCGCTGACAGTCGAGGGGTACTCCTACGAGCAGTACTTC
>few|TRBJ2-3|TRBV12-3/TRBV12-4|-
CASSLSGTDTDTQYF
TGTGCCAGCAGTTTATCTGGCACCGACACAGATACGCAGTATTTT
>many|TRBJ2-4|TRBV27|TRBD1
CASSVSPFDRGPKNIQYF
TGTGCCAGCAGTGTATCCCCCTTCGACAGGGGGCCCAAAAACATTCAGTACTTC
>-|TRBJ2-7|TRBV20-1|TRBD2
CSAKGLAGGPSYEQYF
TGCAGTGCTAAGGGACTAGCGGGAGGTCCCTCCTACGAGCAGTACTTC
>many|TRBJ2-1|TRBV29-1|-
CSTVGPGDRVEQFF
TGCAGCACGGTTGGCCCCGGGGACCGTGTCGAGCAGTTCTTC
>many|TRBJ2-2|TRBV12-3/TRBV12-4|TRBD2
CAASRTSGPGELFF
TGTGCCGCCTCCCGGACTAGCGGCCCCGGGGAGCTGTTTTTT
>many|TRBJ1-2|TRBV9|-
CASSVLDLSRNDGYTF
TGTGCCAGCAGCGTCCTAGACTTGAGTCGAAACGATGGCTACACCTTC
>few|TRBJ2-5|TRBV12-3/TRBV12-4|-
CASSLFSGREETQYF
TGTGCCAGCAGTTTATTCTCGGGCAGGGAAGAGACCCAGTACTTC
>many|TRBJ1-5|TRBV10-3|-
CAISESVGGPYSNQPQHF
TGTGCCATCAGTGAGTCGGTTGGGGGGCCTTATAGCAATCAGCCCCAGCATTTT
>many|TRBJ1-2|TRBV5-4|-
CASSFEGFGRGYTF
TGTGCCAGCAGCTTCGAGGGATTCGGCCGTGGCTACACCTTC
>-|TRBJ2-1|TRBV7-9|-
CASTLLSTGNEQFF
TGTGCCAGCACCCTGCTTTCTACGGGCAATGAGCAGTTCTTC
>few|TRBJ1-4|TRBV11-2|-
CASSLGHNEKLFF
TGTGCCAGCAGCTTAGGGCATAATGAAAAACTGTTTTTT
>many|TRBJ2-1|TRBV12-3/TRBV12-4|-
CASSAPGTTNFF
TGTGCCAGCAGTGCCCCCGGGACCACTAACTTCTTC
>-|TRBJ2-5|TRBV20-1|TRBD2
CSARVGEGWYF
TGCAGTGCTAGAGTAGGGGAGGGTTGGTACTTC
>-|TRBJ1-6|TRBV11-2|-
CASSLRQGLGNSPLHF
TGTGCCAGCAGCTTAAGGCAGGGGCTGGGAAATTCACCCCTCCACTTT
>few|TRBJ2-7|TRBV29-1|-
CSVERGLSEQYF
TGCAGCGTTGAACGGGGCTTATCAGAGCAGTACTTC
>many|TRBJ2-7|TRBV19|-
CASSKGTAREQYF
TGTGCCAGTAGTAAAGGGACGGCGAGGGAGCAGTACTTC
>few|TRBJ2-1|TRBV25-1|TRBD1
CASSAAGTGTGNEQFF
TGTGCCAGCAGTGCAGCCGGGACAGGGACGGGAAATGAGCAGTTCTTC
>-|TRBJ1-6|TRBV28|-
CASSRDTLLSPLHF
TGTGCCAGCAGTCGGGACACCTTACTGTCACCCCTCCACTTT
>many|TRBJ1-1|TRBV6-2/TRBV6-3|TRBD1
CASRVMTGIVGAFF
TGTGCCAGCAGAGTCATGACAGGGATAGTTGGCGCTTTCTTT
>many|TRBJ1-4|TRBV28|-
CASGGRNEKLFF
TGTGCCAGCGGGGGGAGGAATGAAAAACTGTTTTTT
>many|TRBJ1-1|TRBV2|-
CAIYAGTANTEAFF
TGTGCCATCTACGCCGGGACTGCGAACACTGAAGCTTTCTTT
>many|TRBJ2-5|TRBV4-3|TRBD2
CASSQRMGLHFQETQYF
TGCGCCAGCAGCCAACGAATGGGACTACATTTCCAAGAGACCCAGTACTTC
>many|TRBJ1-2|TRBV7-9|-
CAPSPVIYGYTF
TGTGCCCCGAGCCCCGTGATCTATGGCTACACCTTC
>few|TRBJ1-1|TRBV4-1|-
CASSSFGGSDFEAFF
TGCGCCAGCAGCTCCTTTGGGGGGTCGGATTTTGAAGCTTTCTTT
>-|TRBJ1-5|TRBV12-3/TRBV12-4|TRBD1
CASSPQGGRQPQHF
TGTGCCAGCAGTCCACAGGGGGGAAGACAGCCCCAGCATTTT
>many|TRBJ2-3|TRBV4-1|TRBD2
CASGWGGRTDTQYF
TGCGCCAGCGGGTGGGGAGGGCGCACAGATACGCAGTATTTT
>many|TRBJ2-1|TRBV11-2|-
CASSSGPPTDEQFF
TGTGCCAGCAGCTCGGGACCGCCAACCGACGAGCAGTTCTTC
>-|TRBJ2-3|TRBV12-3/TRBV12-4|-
CASSRGRADTQYF
TGTGCCAGCAGCCGGGGCCGGGCAGATACGCAGTATTTT
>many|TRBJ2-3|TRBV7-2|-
CASSSSGAVTDTQYF
TGTGCCAGCAGCTCGTCCGGGGCCGTCACAGATACGCAGTATTTT
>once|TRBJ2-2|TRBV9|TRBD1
CASSEGIGQGKEELFF
TGTGCCAGCAGCGAAGGAATCGGACAGGGGAAGGAGGAGCTGTTTTTT
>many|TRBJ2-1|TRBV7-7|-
CASSSRDPSYNEQFF
TGTGCCAGCAGCAGCAGGGACCCCTCCTACAATGAGCAGTTCTTC